Listed below are T cell receptor beta chains from one sample, sequenced in a study of shared clonotypes between healthy human individuals. Produced via immunoSEQ multiplex PCR; TCRdb's table is partial and in-frame only. Here the sample spans about 710,000 clones, around three quarters being singletons. The specimen was memory CD4+ T cells sorted from blood. The receptors were sampled from a woman aged 30 to 39 in good health. Each CDR3 is given with its conserved first and last residue. The D gene is left open where the match is weak. Not every row has a clone size; where given, it reads once, few, many or a size class.

>TRBJ2-7|few|TRBV11-2|.
CASSLVETRYEQYF
TGTGCCAGCAGCTTAGTTGAGACTAGGTACGAGCAGTACTTC
>TRBJ2-3|few|TRBV28|TRBD1
CASSFETGLHTQYF
TGTGCCAGCAGTTTTGAGACAGGGTTACATACGCAGTATTTT
>TRBJ2-5|.|TRBV6-5|TRBD1
CASSSGQGMETQYF
TGTGCCAGCAGTTCGGGACAGGGGATGGAGACCCAGTACTTC
>TRBJ1-5|.|TRBV6-1|.
CASSEAWTQPQHF
TGTGCCAGCAGTGAAGCCTGGACCCAGCCCCAGCATTTT
>TRBJ2-3|.|TRBV6-1|.
CASSVGTNTDTQYF
TGTGCCAGCAGTGTAGGGACAAACACAGATACGCAGTATTTT
>TRBJ2-5|.|TRBV28|TRBD2
CASSHSGRLQETQYF
TGTGCCAGCAGCCATAGCGGGAGGCTCCAAGAGACCCAGTACTTC
>TRBJ2-5|.|TRBV7-8|TRBD2
CASSSPGLAVSSRETQYF
TGTGCCAGCAGCTCGCCGGGACTAGCGGTCTCCTCGAGGGAGACCCAGTACTTC
>TRBJ2-7|.|TRBV4-2|.
CASRGSPPLGEQYF
TGTGCCAGCCGGGGCTCACCCCCTTTGGGCGAGCAGTACTTC
>TRBJ1-3|few|TRBV19|.
CASSITVSGNTIYF
TGTGCCAGTAGTATTACAGTCTCTGGAAACACCATATATTTT
>TRBJ2-1|.|TRBV7-6|.
CASRRGTGANEQFF
TGTGCCAGCAGAAGAGGGACCGGGGCGAATGAGCAGTTCTTC
>TRBJ2-1|.|TRBV4-1|TRBD1
CASSQRFGTGGHNEQFF
TGCGCCAGCAGCCAGAGGTTCGGGACAGGGGGCCATAATGAGCAGTTCTTC
>TRBJ2-7|.|TRBV5-1|TRBD1
CASSFSGGHEQYF
TGCGCCAGCAGCTTTTCAGGGGGCCACGAGCAGTACTTC
>TRBJ2-1|.|TRBV28|.
CASSLPGYYNEQFF
TGTGCCAGCAGTTTACCCGGTTACTACAATGAGCAGTTCTTC
>TRBJ2-1|.|TRBV11-2|.
CASSKEGWAGEQFF
TGTGCCAGCAGTAAGGAGGGTTGGGCGGGTGAGCAGTTCTTC
>TRBJ2-7|few|TRBV4-2|.
CASSPEPGHNEQYF
TGTGCCAGCAGCCCGGAGCCGGGACACAACGAGCAGTACTTC
>TRBJ2-3|.|TRBV9|TRBD1
CASSAGTGPPDTQYF
TGTGCCAGCAGCGCCGGGACAGGGCCTCCAGATACGCAGTATTTT
>TRBJ2-5|.|TRBV14|.
CASSPKQVLSSETQYF
TGTGCCAGCAGCCCCAAACAGGTTTTAAGTAGCGAGACCCAGTACTTC
>TRBJ2-3|.|TRBV25-1|TRBD2
CASSDPGGSGTDTQYF
TGTGCCAGCAGCGACCCCGGGGGGTCCGGCACAGATACGCAGTATTTT
>TRBJ2-5|.|TRBV6-1|.
CASSEGGVQETQYF
TGTGCCAGCAGTGAAGGAGGGGTTCAAGAGACCCAGTACTTC
>TRBJ2-3|few|TRBV5-1|TRBD2
CASSLGLAGPDTQYF
TGCGCCAGCAGCCTCGGACTAGCGGGCCCAGATACGCAGTATTTT
>TRBJ2-1|.|TRBV4-2|TRBD2
CASSRTFSREGSYNEQFF
TGTGCCAGCAGCCGAACCTTCTCGCGGGAGGGCTCCTACAATGAGCAGTTCTTC
>TRBJ1-1|.|TRBV4-1|.
CASSQRPGTWVSTEAFF
TGCGCCAGCAGCCAACGTCCCGGGACGTGGGTGAGCACTGAAGCTTTCTTT
>TRBJ2-2|.|TRBV15|.
CATTFPWVGELFF
TGTGCCACCACCTTTCCGTGGGTCGGGGAGCTGTTTTTT
>TRBJ2-3|once|TRBV7-3|.
CASSSPGADTQYF
TGTGCCAGCAGCTCCCCTGGGGCAGATACGCAGTATTTT
>TRBJ1-1|few|TRBV21-1|.
CASSTHRADHMNTEAFF
TGTGCCAGCAGCACTCACAGGGCCGATCATATGAACACTGAAGCTTTCTTT
>TRBJ1-2|.|TRBV28|.
CASSWADYGYTF
TGTGCCAGCAGTTGGGCGGACTATGGCTACACCTTC
>TRBJ2-1|.|TRBV6-5|TRBD2
CASSFSIAGVNEQFF
TGTGCCAGCAGTTTCTCGATAGCGGGAGTCAATGAGCAGTTCTTC
>TRBJ2-4|.|TRBV6-5|TRBD2
CASSYGGAGGVNIQYF
TGTGCCAGCAGTTACGGGGGGGCGGGAGGCGTAAACATTCAGTACTTC
>TRBJ2-3|.|TRBV30|.
CAWSVGVRTQYF
TGTGCCTGGAGTGTAGGAGTTAGGACGCAGTATTTT
>TRBJ1-4|.|TRBV4-1|TRBD1
CASSQGTANEKLFF
TGCGCCAGCAGCCAGGGGACAGCTAATGAAAAACTGTTTTTT
>TRBJ2-3|few|TRBV2|.
CASSEEGVATNPDTQYF
TGTGCCAGCAGTGAGGAAGGAGTAGCGACTAACCCTGATACGCAGTATTTT
>TRBJ1-2|.|TRBV7-9|.
CASSLPWRLNGYTF
TGTGCCAGCAGCTTACCCTGGCGGTTAAATGGCTACACCTTC
>TRBJ2-6|once|TRBV14|.
CASSPLTGKIPGANVLTF
TGTGCCAGCAGCCCGCTAACAGGGAAGATACCTGGGGCCAACGTCCTGACTTTC
>TRBJ2-2|.|TRBV7-6|.
CASSLASFGELFF
TGTGCCAGCAGCTTAGCGAGCTTCGGGGAGCTGTTTTTT
>TRBJ2-7|.|TRBV7-9|.
CASSVSGKAYEQYF
TGTGCCAGCAGCGTCTCGGGAAAAGCCTACGAGCAGTACTTC
>TRBJ1-5|few|TRBV19|.
CASRITGSGSNQPQHF
TGTGCCAGTAGAATCACAGGGTCGGGGAGCAATCAGCCCCAGCATTTT
>TRBJ1-5|.|TRBV28|.
CASSPVQSNQPQHF
TGTGCCAGCAGTCCAGTGCAGTCTAATCAGCCCCAGCATTTT
>TRBJ2-1|.|TRBV28|.
CASSLTFRGNEQFF
TGTGCCAGCAGTTTAACTTTCAGGGGCAATGAGCAGTTCTTC
>TRBJ1-2|.|TRBV5-8|.
CASSLQAGHNYGYTF
TGTGCCAGCAGCTTACAAGCCGGGCATAACTATGGCTACACCTTC
>TRBJ2-3|.|TRBV19|TRBD1
CASQQGATYTDTQYF
TGTGCCAGCCAACAGGGGGCAACCTACACAGATACGCAGTATTTT
>TRBJ1-2|few|TRBV28|TRBD1
CASSSGQTYGYTF
TGTGCCAGCAGCTCGGGACAGACCTATGGCTACACCTTC
>TRBJ1-4|.|TRBV15|TRBD1
CATSPTGGEKLFF
TGTGCCACCAGCCCGACAGGGGGTGAAAAACTGTTTTTT
>TRBJ1-1|.|TRBV18|.
CASSPEPAGIGTEAFF
TGTGCCAGCTCACCGGAGCCCGCGGGGATTGGGACTGAAGCTTTCTTT
>TRBJ2-1|few|TRBV20-1|.
CSAGRVAEQFF
TGCAGTGCTGGCAGGGTAGCTGAGCAGTTCTTC
>TRBJ2-1|few|TRBV7-9|.
CASSLRTANNEQFF
TGTGCCAGCAGCCTACGGACTGCTAACAATGAGCAGTTCTTC
>TRBJ2-1|.|TRBV5-1|.
CASSLSVSSYNEQFF
TGCGCCAGCAGCTTAAGCGTAAGCTCCTACAATGAGCAGTTCTTC
>TRBJ1-5|.|TRBV2|TRBD1
CASSDDRAVQPQHF
TGTGCCAGCAGTGACGACAGGGCGGTTCAGCCCCAGCATTTT
>TRBJ1-1|many|TRBV10-2|.
CASNGQTNTEAFF
TGCGCCAGCAACGGACAGACGAACACTGAAGCTTTCTTT
>TRBJ1-2|.|TRBV30|.
CAWSRGQAYGYTF
TGTGCCTGGAGTAGAGGGCAGGCCTATGGCTACACCTTC
>TRBJ1-2|.|TRBV9|TRBD1
CASSSWDRGTQGYTF
TGTGCCAGCAGCTCTTGGGACAGGGGAACCCAGGGCTACACCTTC
>TRBJ2-4|.|TRBV27|.
CASGREGAIQYF
TGTGCCAGCGGCCGGGAGGGGGCTATTCAGTACTTC
>TRBJ2-7|.|TRBV6-6|.
CASSFSGSYEQYF
TGTGCCAGCAGTTTTAGCGGAAGCTACGAGCAGTACTTC
>TRBJ1-1|.|TRBV28|.
CASESDSLSSGAFF
TGTGCCAGCGAATCCGACAGCCTAAGCAGCGGAGCTTTCTTT
>TRBJ2-1|.|TRBV5-1|TRBD2
CASSPRLAAGGEQFF
TGCGCCAGCAGTCCTCGACTAGCTGCTGGGGGTGAGCAGTTCTTC
>TRBJ2-7|.|TRBV5-1|.
CASSLDRAEQYF
TGCGCCAGCAGCTTAGACAGAGCCGAGCAGTACTTC